This T cell receptor beta chain was documented in a study of T cell changes during pregnancy in multiple sclerosis. Sequencing used immunoSEQ multiplex PCR; TCRdb keeps in-frame clones, though not all of them. This sample has more than 55,000 clones, with approximately 89% found just once. Trimming at V came to 2 bases and at J to 8 bases, leaving 12 bases not matched to a gene. Germline loops: CDR1 MNHEY, CDR2 SVGAGI. This CDR3 is 16 amino acids long. The starting material was peripheral blood, obtained after pregnancy. The chain employs TRBV6-5 and TRBJ2-1, with 7 bases fitting TRBD1. The TCR sequence derives from a female donor with multiple sclerosis, enrolled in a pregnancy study. CDR3 amino acids: CASSYVGTPGGDEQFF. CDR3 in DNA: TGTGCCAGCAGTTACGTTGGGACCCCAGGGGGTGATGAGCAGTTCTTC.